The next 32 T cell receptor beta chains were all read from a single sample in a study of cytomegalovirus exposure and HLA in healthy donors (dated by TCRdb to between 2016 and 2019). Preparation of the library involved the immunoSEQ multiplex PCR assay. For the multiplex PCR, a mixture combining 60 forward primers for TCR Vbeta segments and 13 reverse primers for TCR Jbeta segments was used. TCRdb stores this immuneACCESS table with in-frame sequences only. Part of the clones is absent; in the studies checked, under half of the shortfall reflects unresolved V genes, and no reason is known for the rest. The sample includes 53,000 or so clones, with about 81% observed a single time. Clones ranked in the top ten supply 6% to 7% of the sample. The specimen sequenced was PBMCs. These receptor sequences come from a man aged 30 to 45 in good health and CMV-seropositive.

CDR3 region: CASSFKQGFQETQYF. CDR3 DNA: TGTGCCAGCAGCTTTAAACAGGGTTTCCAAGAGACCCAGTACTTC. The chain carries TRBV7-9 and TRBJ2-5; D may be TRBD1 (6 bases). Per the germline V gene, CDR1 is SEHNR and CDR2 is FQNEAQ (reference sequence). The CDR3 spans 15 residues. V was cut by 3 bases and J by 1 base, with 12 bases left in between.

The CDR3 spells CASSQGQGLVAEQYF. The CDR3 nucleotides read TGCGCCAGCAGCCAGGGACAGGGCCTAGTCGCCGAGCAGTACTTC. V and J are TRBV4-1 and TRBJ2-7, with 9 bases that match TRBD1. The CDR3 spans 15 residues. The trim removed 3 bases at V and 6 bases at J, leaving 9 bases unmatched. Germline V gene lookup returns CDR1 MGHRA and CDR2 YSYEKL.

The chain has TRBV9 and TRBJ2-7; 8 nucleotides match TRBD1. The junction had 8 bases not matched to a gene; V was cut back by 4 bases and J by 2 bases. The CDR3 covers 15 residues. Germline V CDR1 and CDR2: SGDLS, YYNGEE. The CDR3 sequence is CASSLTPTGAYEQYF. In DNA form, the CDR3 reads TGTGCCAGCAGCCTTACTCCGACAGGGGCCTACGAGCAGTACTTC.

The table lists this clone with a few counts. CDR3 in DNA: TGTGCCAGCAGCCAGGGACTAGCGGGGTATGAGCAGTTCTTC. Translation gives CASSQGLAGYEQFF. The V gene is TRBV6-5, the J gene TRBJ2-1; 13 positions agree with TRBD2. The CDR3 consists of 14 residues. With 6 bases clipped from V and 8 bases from J, the junction kept 4 bases outside the gene matches. The germline V gene encodes CDR1 MNHEY and CDR2 SVGAGI.

J is TRBJ1-5 and V is TRBV28, with D hard to call. CDR1 is MDHEN, CDR2 SYDVKM, per germline. The CDR3 contains 13 residues. Trimming pared 7 bases from V and 1 base from J, leaving 8 bases between. CDR3 bases: TGTGCCAGCATAGCGGGGAGCAATCAGCCCCAGCATTTT. Its translation: CASIAGSNQPQHF.

J is TRBJ2-2 and V is TRBV7-2; tentatively, D is TRBD1 (6 bases). Per the germline V gene, CDR1 is SGHTA and CDR2 is FQGNSA. V lost 5 bases and J 0 bases, leaving 13 bases between the germline ends. The CDR3 is made up of 16 amino acids. CDR3 DNA: TGTGCCAGCAGCCGCGGACAGAACGCGAACACCGGGGAGCTGTTTTTT. Encoded protein: CASSRGQNANTGELFF.

This sequence joins TRBV14 and TRBJ2-1; a weak D match, TRBD1 (6 bases). V dropped 3 bases and J dropped 6 bases, with 15 bases sitting between them. Germline loops: CDR1 SGHDN, CDR2 FVKESK. This CDR3 comprises 15 residues. The CDR3 protein is CASSHLGQGSNEQFF. Written as DNA, the CDR3 is TGTGCCAGCAGCCACCTCGGGCAGGGGAGCAATGAGCAGTTCTTC.

Here the CDR3 DNA reads TGTGCCAGCAGCCTCAGGGGAAGGGGGTACACTGAAGCTTTCTTT. Amino acids: CASSLRGRGYTEAFF. The V and J genes are TRBV5-4 and TRBJ1-1, with D maybe TRBD1 (6 bases). The CDR3 is made up of 15 amino acids. The germline V gene has CDR1 SGHNT and CDR2 YYREEE (reference sequence). The V and J ends lost 4 bases and 3 bases respectively, with 16 bases between them. Based on the CDR3 plus reference TRBV5-4 and TRBJ1-1, the full variable domain is ETGVTQSPTHLIKTRGQQVTLRCSSQSGHNTVSWYQQALGQGPQFIFQYYREEENGRGNFPPRFSGLQFPNYSSELNVNALELDDSALYLCASSLRGRGYTEAFFGQGTRLTVV.

The V gene is TRBV7-3, the J gene TRBJ2-3; 9 bases align to TRBD1. CDR1 and CDR2 (germline): SGHTA, FQGTGA. The V segment lost 1 base and the J segment 7 bases; nucleotides outside the gene matches: 9. The CDR3 totals 16 residues. CDR3 bases: TGTGCCAGCAGCTTAATCCGAAGGGACAGGGTTCATACGCAGTATTTT. Amino acids: CASSLIRRDRVHTQYF.

The genes are TRBV7-2 and TRBJ1-2, with D unresolved. The CDR3 is 14 amino acids. Deletions cut 8 bases from V and 8 bases from J, with 21 bases between. In germline, CDR1 is SGHTA, CDR2 FQGNSA. The CDR3 spells CASLPIIQPEGYTF. The CDR3 DNA follows: TGTGCCAGCCTCCCCATAATTCAACCGGAGGGCTACACCTTC.

The chain has TRBV11-3 and TRBJ2-1; D possibly corresponds to TRBD1 (6 bases). CDR1 is SGHNT, CDR2 YENEEA, per germline. V lost 5 bases and J lost 10, with 18 bases in between. The length of the CDR3 is 14 residues. CDR3 residues: CASSPGDGTREQFF. DNA of the CDR3: TGTGCCAGCAGCCCAGGGGACGGGACCCGGGAGCAGTTCTTC.

This chain uses TRBV5-6 with TRBJ1-1; D is uncertain. The CDR3 is 15 amino acids. V lost 2 bases to trimming and J lost 5 bases, with 16 bases between them. Germline assignment: CDR1 SGHDT and CDR2 YYEEEE. The CDR3 nucleotides read TGTGCCAGCAGCTTTTTGGAGGGAGGATGGACTGAAGCTTTCTTT. Residues: CASSFLEGGWTEAFF.

The rearrangement links TRBV30 to TRBJ1-5; weak D call: TRBD1 (5 bases). The V and J ends lost 2 bases and 2 bases respectively, with 13 bases between them. The CDR3 sequence is 15 residues long. The germline V gene has CDR1 GTSNPN and CDR2 SVGIG (reference sequence). The CDR3 DNA sequence: TGTGCCTGGAGTACACCGGGACTAGGCAATCAGCCCCAGCATTTT. This codes for CAWSTPGLGNQPQHF.

This clone was seen a single time. The V gene is TRBV9, the J gene TRBJ2-5; TRBD2 matches 8 bases. Germline lookup yields CDR1 SGDLS and CDR2 YYNGEE. After removal of 1 base from V and 4 bases from J, the junction contained 3 bases not matched to a gene. This CDR3 is 14 amino acids long. In DNA form, the CDR3 reads TGTGCCAGCAGCGTAACGGGAGGGCGAGAGACCCAGTACTTC. Translated: CASSVTGGRETQYF.

The gene calls are TRBV7-8 and TRBJ2-3; D is unresolved. V lost 5 bases, J lost 6 bases, and 9 bases lay in between. The germline V gene has CDR1 SGHVS and CDR2 FQNEAQ. This CDR3 contains 12 residues. The CDR3 here is CASSPFVDTQYF. CDR3 DNA: TGTGCCAGCAGCCCCTTTGTGGATACGCAGTATTTT. Full variable domain (missing parts from reference TRBV7-8 and TRBJ2-3): GAGVSQSPRYKVAKRGQDVALRCDPISGHVSLFWYQQALGQGPEFLTYFQNEAQLDKSGLPSDRFFAERPEGSVSTLKIQRTQQEDSAVYLCASSPFVDTQYFGPGTRLTVL.

The gene calls are TRBV6-1 and TRBJ2-7, with 7 bases aligning to TRBD1. This CDR3 is built from 15 residues. The J segment lost 0 bases and the V segment lost 3 bases, leaving 5 bases of the junction unmatched. Germline V gives CDR1 MNHNS, CDR2 SASEGT. CDR3 protein: CASSEGRGNSYEQYF. CDR3 in DNA: TGTGCCAGCAGTGAGGGCAGGGGGAACTCCTACGAGCAGTACTTC.

The rearrangement links TRBV6-6 to TRBJ2-5, with D hard to call. CDR3 length equals 13 residues. CDR1 and CDR2 from the germline V gene are MNHNY and SVGAGI (reference sequence). V was cut by 4 bases and J by 1 base, with 7 bases left in between. This CDR3 reads CASSSQVQETQYF. DNA for the CDR3: TGTGCCAGCAGTTCCCAGGTCCAAGAGACCCAGTACTTC.

The chain has TRBV29-1 and TRBJ2-5, with D maybe TRBD2 (6 bases). The ends were cut back, 6 bases at V and 2 bases at J, with 16 bases in the middle. The CDR3 runs to 14 residues. CDR1 is SQVTM, CDR2 ANQGSEA, per germline. CDR3 sequence (DNA): TGCAGCGTGCGGCCCCGACTAGTTCAAGAGACCCAGTACTTC. Residues: CSVRPRLVQETQYF.

The chain uses TRBV28 and TRBJ1-6, with 8 bases fitting TRBD1. CDR1 is MDHEN and CDR2 is SYDVKM in the germline V gene. J was trimmed by 0 bases and V by 6 bases; bases with no gene match: 4. The CDR3 is 16 amino acids. The CDR3 here is CASRTGASSYNSPLHF. The CDR3 DNA is TGTGCCAGCAGGACAGGGGCTAGCTCCTATAATTCACCCCTCCACTTT. Full variable domain (remainder filled in from reference TRBV28 and TRBJ1-6): DVKVTQSSRYLVKRTGEKVFLECVQDMDHENMFWYRQDPGLGLRLIYFSYDVKMKEKGDIPEGYSVSREKKERFSLILESASTNQTSMYLCASRTGASSYNSPLHFGNGTRLTVT.

This chain links TRBV5-1 with TRBJ1-1; D remains ambiguous. Trimming pared 0 bases from V and 7 bases from J, leaving 10 bases between. The germline gives CDR1 SGHRS, CDR2 YFSETQ. This CDR3 spans 13 amino acids. CDR3 DNA: TGCGCCAGCAGCTTGGACCAGTTAAGTGAAGCTTTCTTT. Its translation: CASSLDQLSEAFF.

The CDR3 reads CASSYSANTEAFF. The CDR3 DNA follows: TGTGCCAGCAGTTACTCGGCGAACACTGAAGCTTTCTTT. The chain uses TRBV6-5 and TRBJ1-1; D call uncertain. Germline loops: CDR1 MNHEY, CDR2 SVGAGI. The V end was cut by 0 bases, the J end by 1 base, with 3 bases between. The CDR3 totals 13 residues.

The J gene is TRBJ1-2, the V gene TRBV5-4; TRBD1 aligns across 11 bases. Looked up from germline, CDR1 is SGHNT and CDR2 is YYREEE (reference sequence). V lost 2 bases to trimming and J lost 8 bases; unmatched junction nucleotides: 5. The length of the CDR3 is 14 residues. The CDR3 loop is CASSFTGTGGGYTF. The CDR3 nucleotides are TGTGCCAGCAGCTTCACCGGGACAGGGGGAGGCTACACCTTC. Based on the CDR3 plus reference TRBV5-4 and TRBJ1-2, the full variable domain is ETGVTQSPTHLIKTRGQQVTLRCSSQSGHNTVSWYQQALGQGPQFIFQYYREEENGRGNFPPRFSGLQFPNYSSELNVNALELDDSALYLCASSFTGTGGGYTFGSGTRLTVV.

V usage is TRBV6-1 and J usage is TRBJ1-1, with D uncertain. Germline V lookup: CDR1 MNHNS, CDR2 SASEGT. CDR3 size: 12 residues. V lost 10 bases to trimming and J lost 7 bases, with 16 bases between them. Here the CDR3 reads CATNSWGGEAFF. In DNA form, the CDR3 reads TGTGCCACCAACTCGTGGGGAGGTGAAGCTTTCTTT.

The chain recombines TRBV2 with TRBJ1-2; 7 bases align to TRBD1. This CDR3 is built from 14 residues. Germline trimming cut 2 bases from V and 4 bases from J; bases unmatched to any gene: 4. Germline values: CDR1 SNHLY, CDR2 FYNNEI. For the CDR3, the DNA is TGTGCCAGCAGTGAATCGGGACAGTTCTATGGCTACACCTTC. Its translation is CASSESGQFYGYTF. Looking up the rest from reference TRBV2 and TRBJ1-2 gives the full variable domain: EPEVTQTPSHQVTQMGQEVILRCVPISNHLYFYWYRQILGQKVEFLVSFYNNEISEKSEIFDDQFSVERPDGSNFTLKIRSTKLEDSAMYFCASSESGQFYGYTFGSGTRLTVV.

This clone was seen a single time. This sequence joins TRBV7-2 and TRBJ1-1; TRBD1 is a possible D gene (5 bases). The CDR3 contains 14 residues. Looked up from germline, CDR1 is SGHTA and CDR2 is FQGNSA. V dropped 0 bases and J dropped 5 bases, with 10 bases sitting between them. The CDR3 region has the DNA TGTGCCAGCAGCTTAGCACAGGCGGCGACTGAAGCTTTCTTT. Translation: CASSLAQAATEAFF.

The chain joins TRBV9 to TRBJ1-2; 8 bases align to TRBD1. In germline, CDR1 is SGDLS, CDR2 YYNGEE. V gave up 0 bases and J gave up 4 bases; unmatched junction bases: 2. The CDR3 totals 14 residues. Here the CDR3 reads CASSVATGGYGYTF. The CDR3 nucleotides are TGTGCCAGCAGCGTAGCTACAGGGGGCTATGGCTACACCTTC.

V is TRBV9 and J is TRBJ1-5; no firm D call. V lost 0 bases, J lost 7 bases, and 11 bases lay in between. The CDR3 sequence is 14 residues long. CDR1 is SGDLS and CDR2 is YYNGEE in the germline V gene. Written as DNA, the CDR3 is TGTGCCAGCAGCGTAGATGGAGCCGGGCAGCCCCAGCATTTT. It encodes CASSVDGAGQPQHF.

V is TRBV7-9 and J is TRBJ1-1; maybe TRBD1 (6 bases). CDR1 and CDR2 (germline): SEHNR, FQNEAQ (reference sequence). The CDR3 runs 15 residues. The germline V and J ends were trimmed by 1 base and 2 bases, with 11 bases remaining between them. The CDR3 DNA sequence: TGTGCCAGCAGCTTAGGACAGGTGAGAAACACTGAAGCTTTCTTT. Its translation is CASSLGQVRNTEAFF.

The count of this clone is one. The chain has TRBV11-2 and TRBJ2-3; TRBD2 matches at 11 bases. The ends lost 4 bases at V and 4 bases at J; junction bases unmatched: 7. The CDR3 runs 16 residues. In germline, CDR1 is SGHAT, CDR2 FQNNGV. For the CDR3, the DNA is TGTGCCAGCAGCTCGTTAGCGGGGGGGCCATCAGATACGCAGTATTTT. Protein sequence: CASSSLAGGPSDTQYF.

The genes are TRBV2 and TRBJ1-2; TRBD1 is a possible D gene (6 bases). CDR3 length equals 14 residues. V was trimmed by 7 bases and J by 1 base, leaving 13 bases between them. CDR1 SNHLY and CDR2 FYNNEI come from the germline V gene. In nucleotides, the CDR3 is TGTGCCAGCACCAAGGACAGATTTAACTATGGCTACACCTTC. It yields the protein CASTKDRFNYGYTF.

The chain carries TRBV4-2 and TRBJ2-3; D is unresolved. From germline, CDR1 is LGHNA and CDR2 YNFKEQ. CDR3 size: 16 residues. The V gene lost 1 base and the J gene lost 1 base, with 12 bases spanning the gap. In nucleotides, the CDR3 is TGTGCCAGCAGCCAAGTAGTATCTTCCCGCACAGATACGCAGTATTTT. This encodes CASSQVVSSRTDTQYF.

The chain links TRBV10-3 to TRBJ1-6; 9 bases fit TRBD1. CDR1 and CDR2 from the germline V gene are ENHRY and SYGVKD. The CDR3 runs to 16 residues. The trim removed 2 bases at V and 5 bases at J, leaving 4 bases unmatched. The DNA of the CDR3 is TGTGCCATCAGTGAGGGGGGGGACAGGGATAATTCACCCCTCCACTTT. This sequence encodes CAISEGGDRDNSPLHF.